The clone carrying this TCR beta chain turned up a few times. TCRdb recomputed calls from the 5' RACE reads with MiXCR, one row per CDR3 protein. Among around 64,000 distinct CDR3 sequences listed, around 16% were seen once. The entry originates in a study of HIV-infected patients and healthy controls. Germline CDR1 reads SNHLY; CDR2 reads FYNNEI. The CDR3 spans 14 residues. Losses at the gene ends were 7 bases for V and 5 bases for J; bases not matched to a gene: 7. The TCR comes from a human donor in good health. V is TRBV2 and J is TRBJ2-3; 9 bases agree with TRBD2. Material: CD4+ T cells from blood. This chain's CDR3 is CASMAGGPQDTQYF. DNA of the CDR3: TGTGCCAGCATGGCGGGGGGGCCTCAAGATACGCAGTATTTT. Complete variable domain (other parts from reference TRBV2 and TRBJ2-3): EPEVTQTPSHQVTQMGQEVILRCVPISNHLYFYWYRQILGQKVEFLVSFYNNEISEKSEIFDDQFSVERPDGSNFTLKIRSTKLEDSAMYFCASMAGGPQDTQYFGPGTRLTVL.